A single sample is the source of the 17 T cell receptor beta chains below, sequenced in a study of blood T cell repertoires in COVID-19. Profiled with immunoSEQ multiplex PCR; TCRdb holds only in-frame clones, not every one. The data contain 96,000 or so clones, approximately 90% of them singletons. Sequencing used peripheral blood. All receptors derive from a woman at least 80 years old with acute or convalescent COVID-19.

The chain is built from TRBV6-2 or TRBV6-3 and TRBJ2-1; D might be TRBD2 (5 bases). Trimming cost V 5 bases and J 9 bases, with 14 bases left between them. Per the germline V gene, CDR1 is MNHEY and CDR2 is SVGEGT. The CDR3 loop spans 13 amino acids. The CDR3, as DNA: TGTGCCAGCAGTCCCGGACTGTGGGGTGAGCAGTTCTTC. Translating it yields CASSPGLWGEQFF.

V usage is TRBV7-3 and J usage is TRBJ2-1; 10 nucleotides align to TRBD1. Germline trimming cut 8 bases from V and 9 bases from J; bases unmatched to any gene: 4. The CDR3 has 12 residues. CDR1 and CDR2 (germline): SGHTA, FQGTGA. CDR3 sequence (DNA): TGTGCCAGCGGACAGGGGGGTAGTGAGCAGTTCTTC. It yields the protein CASGQGGSEQFF. Based on the CDR3 plus reference TRBV7-3 and TRBJ2-1, the full variable domain is GAGVSQTPSNKVTEKGKYVELRCDPISGHTALYWYRQSLGQGPEFLIYFQGTGAADDSGLPNDRFFAVRPEGSVSTLKIQRTERGDSAVYLCASGQGGSEQFFGPGTRLTVL.

This clone has a single count. The chain uses TRBV10-3 and TRBJ1-5; D is perhaps TRBD1 (5 bases). CDR3 length equals 14 residues. Per germline, CDR1 ENHRY and CDR2 SYGVKD. Between the trimmed V and J ends, which lost 0 bases and 8 bases, there was a span of 11 bases. CDR3 amino acids: CAISESGGEEPQHF. The DNA for the CDR3 is TGTGCCATCAGTGAGTCTGGAGGGGAAGAGCCCCAGCATTTT.

The chain employs TRBV12-2 and TRBJ2-2; no DNA check was done on the table's D call, TRBD2. TRBV12-2 is annotated as a pseudogene. This CDR3 contains 16 residues. The chain's CDR3 is CASRLGAGAYTGELFF. CDR3 DNA: TGTGCAAGTCGCTTAGGAGCGGGGGCATACACCGGGGAGCTGTTTTTT.

V is TRBV6-5 and J is TRBJ2-1, with TRBD1 matching 7 bases. J gave up 4 bases and V 6 bases, and 9 bases lay outside the gene matches. CDR3 length equals 15 residues. Germline V gives CDR1 MNHEY, CDR2 SVGAGI. The CDR3 DNA reads TGTGCCAGCAGAAAACAGGGGACAGCTTACAATGAGCAGTTCTTC. It is translated as CASRKQGTAYNEQFF.

This chain links TRBV7-2 with TRBJ1-1; D ambiguous. V was cut by 2 bases and J by 1 base, with 11 bases left in between. Per germline, CDR1 SGHTA and CDR2 FQGNSA. The CDR3 sequence is 15 residues long. CDR3 DNA: TGTGCCAGCAGCTTATCCGGCGGAAAGAACACTGAAGCTTTCTTT. Translated: CASSLSGGKNTEAFF.

CDR3 loop: CASSIDGAGVKDEQFF. In DNA form, the CDR3 reads TGTGCCAGTAGTATAGACGGAGCGGGAGTAAAGGATGAGCAGTTCTTC. The chain uses TRBV19 and TRBJ2-1; 8 nucleotides align to TRBD2. This CDR3 has 16 residues. Germline loops: CDR1 LNHDA, CDR2 SQIVND (reference sequence). Germline trimming cut 0 bases from V and 8 bases from J; bases unmatched to any gene: 9.

The V call is TRBV24-1, the J call TRBJ2-5, with D possibly matching TRBD2 (7 bases). CDR1 and CDR2 from the germline V gene are KGHDR and SFDVKD. V was pared by 3 bases and J by 7 bases, with 20 bases between. The CDR3 contains 16 residues. CDR3 sequence: CATSDPRGALVGTQYF. The CDR3 bases are TGTGCCACCAGTGATCCACGGGGGGCGCTGGTTGGGACCCAGTACTTC.

The chain recombines TRBV9 with TRBJ2-7; 8 nucleotides align to TRBD1. Germline assignment: CDR1 SGDLS and CDR2 YYNGEE. The CDR3 extends over 13 amino acids. The V gene end was trimmed by 9 bases and the J gene end by 2 bases; junction bases not matched to a gene: 7. The CDR3 region is CATTGTGTYEQYF. In nucleotides, the CDR3 is TGTGCCACCACCGGGACAGGAACCTACGAGCAGTACTTC.

The CDR3 protein is CASSSGGQPQHF. DNA of the CDR3: TGTGCCAGCAGTTCGGGGGGTCAGCCCCAGCATTTT. This chain uses TRBV28 with TRBJ1-5, with a weak D call TRBD1 (5 bases). The V gene lost 4 bases and the J gene lost 6 bases, with 7 bases spanning the gap. The CDR3 loop spans 12 amino acids. Germline V gene sequence: CDR1 MDHEN, CDR2 SYDVKM.

This clone appeared once. The V gene is TRBV12-3 or TRBV12-4, the J gene TRBJ1-1, with 7 bases that match TRBD1. CDR3 length: 13 residues. J gave up 1 base and V 8 bases, and 4 bases lay outside the gene matches. The CDR3 here is CASGNRGNTEAFF. The CDR3 DNA reads TGTGCCAGCGGTAACAGGGGGAACACTGAAGCTTTCTTT.

The CDR3 DNA reads TGTGCCAGCAGCTTTCCAGGGGACTACGAGCAGTACTTC. It encodes CASSFPGDYEQYF. The rearrangement joins TRBV28 to TRBJ2-7, with D maybe TRBD1 (6 bases). CDR3 length equals 13 residues. In germline, CDR1 is MDHEN, CDR2 SYDVKM. Deletions cut 6 bases from V and 3 bases from J, with 12 bases between. Variable domain in full (rest from reference TRBV28 and TRBJ2-7): DVKVTQSSRYLVKRTGEKVFLECVQDMDHENMFWYRQDPGLGLRLIYFSYDVKMKEKGDIPEGYSVSREKKERFSLILESASTNQTSMYLCASSFPGDYEQYFGPGTRLTVT.

The chain carries TRBV7-9 and TRBJ1-6; possibly TRBD1 for D (5 bases). This CDR3 region has 14 residues. Trimming cost V 5 bases and J 6 bases, with 11 bases left between them. Germline CDR1 and CDR2: SEHNR and FQNEAQ (reference sequence). The CDR3 DNA follows: TGTGCCAGCAGCCCGGGACTGCTTAATTCACCCCTCCACTTT. It yields the protein CASSPGLLNSPLHF.

The V and J genes are TRBV6-6 and TRBJ1-4, with D maybe TRBD1 (6 bases). The V gene lost 6 bases and the J gene lost 5 bases, with 19 bases spanning the gap. Germline V gene data show CDR1 as MNHNY and CDR2 as SVGAGI (reference sequence). The CDR3 has 16 residues. CDR3 loop: CASSSGPRGGNEKLFF. The CDR3 DNA sequence: TGTGCCAGCAGCTCCGGGCCCCGGGGGGGCAATGAAAAACTGTTTTTT.

The rearrangement uses TRBV5-4 and TRBJ2-2; maybe TRBD1 (5 bases). The germline V and J ends were trimmed by 0 bases and 0 bases, with 9 bases remaining between them. This CDR3 is 16 amino acids long. In germline, CDR1 is SGHNT, CDR2 YYREEE (reference sequence). CDR3 bases: TGTGCCAGCAGCTTGGAGGCAGGGTCGAACACCGGGGAGCTGTTTTTT. This gives the protein CASSLEAGSNTGELFF.

This chain joins TRBV6-2 or TRBV6-3 and TRBJ2-5; no definite D call. Per germline, CDR1 MNHEY and CDR2 SVGEGT. Deletions cut 5 bases from V and 0 bases from J, with 4 bases between. The CDR3 runs to 12 residues. The DNA of the CDR3 is TGTGCCAGCAGTCCCTACCAAGAGACCCAGTACTTC. Translated, it gives CASSPYQETQYF.

The chain employs TRBV7-2 and TRBJ1-4; 8 bases agree with TRBD1. The CDR3 has 14 residues. The trim removed 5 bases at V and 5 bases at J, leaving 4 bases unmatched. Germline V CDR1 and CDR2: SGHTA, FQGNSA. The CDR3 region is CASSPDRENEKLFF. The CDR3 DNA is TGTGCCAGCAGCCCGGACAGGGAAAATGAAAAACTGTTTTTT.